These 23 T cell receptor beta chains came from one sample sequenced in a study of cytomegalovirus exposure and HLA in healthy donors. Data came from immunoSEQ multiplex PCR; TCRdb stores just in-frame clones and leaves some out. Of 150,000 to 200,000 clones listed, around 96% are singletons. Sequencing used PBMCs. Receptor source: a young woman in good health and CMV-seronegative.

The chain links TRBV7-3 to TRBJ1-1; a weak D match, TRBD1 (5 bases). CDR3 size: 16 residues. V lost 5 bases and J lost 1, with 17 bases in between. The germline V gene encodes CDR1 SGHTA and CDR2 FQGTGA. The CDR3 region is CASSPGSGRANTEAFF. The CDR3 DNA is TGTGCCAGCAGCCCCGGTTCCGGCAGGGCGAACACTGAAGCTTTCTTT.

This clone was observed once. The J gene is TRBJ1-2, the V gene TRBV30, with 9 bases that match TRBD1. The CDR3 consists of 14 residues. V trimming: 1 base; J trimming: 4 bases; junction bases outside the gene matches: 4. Germline-derived CDR1 and CDR2 are GTSNPN and SVGIG (reference sequence). The CDR3 nucleotides read TGTGCCTGGAGTGGGGACAGGGTACGCTATGGCTACACCTTC. It codes for CAWSGDRVRYGYTF.

This chain links TRBV6-1 with TRBJ2-1, with 9 bases fitting TRBD1. Germline values: CDR1 MNHNS, CDR2 SASEGT. The length of the CDR3 is 13 residues. Trimming took 4 bases from V and 12 from J; bases not matched to a gene: 7. As DNA, the CDR3 is TGTGCCAGCAGTGGTGTCGGGACAGGGTGGCAGTTCTTC. This translates into CASSGVGTGWQFF.

The rearrangement links TRBV15 to TRBJ2-1; D call uncertain. The V gene's germline CDR1 is LNHNV and CDR2 YYDKDF (reference sequence). V was trimmed by 3 bases and J by 6 bases, leaving 18 bases between them. The length of the CDR3 is 16 residues. The CDR3: CATSSLKWQTVNEQFF. For the CDR3, the DNA is TGTGCCACCAGCAGTTTGAAGTGGCAGACTGTCAATGAGCAGTTCTTC.

Only one count was recorded for this clone. V is TRBV10-3 and J is TRBJ2-7, with 7 bases aligning to TRBD1. The J segment lost 1 base and the V segment lost 5 bases, leaving 5 bases of the junction unmatched. Germline V gives CDR1 ENHRY, CDR2 SYGVKD. The CDR3 is 14 amino acids. The DNA of the CDR3 is TGTGCCATCAGTCCCCGGACAGGATCCTACGAGCAGTACTTC. This gives the protein CAISPRTGSYEQYF.

The V and J genes are TRBV4-2 and TRBJ2-7; D gene uncertain. The V and J ends lost 1 base and 0 bases respectively, with 10 bases between them. Germline assignment: CDR1 LGHNA and CDR2 YNFKEQ. The CDR3 covers 15 residues. The DNA of the CDR3 is TGTGCCAGCAGCCAAGCCCCCTTGTCCTCCTACGAGCAGTACTTC. It yields the protein CASSQAPLSSYEQYF.

This chain connects TRBV11-2 to TRBJ2-1; no reliable D call. Trimming took 2 bases from V and 5 from J, leaving 7 bases between them. CDR3 length: 13 residues. CDR1 is SGHAT and CDR2 is FQNNGV in the germline V gene. CDR3 bases: TGTGCCAGCAGCTTACTCCGTAACAATGAGCAGTTCTTC. Amino acids: CASSLLRNNEQFF.

V is TRBV5-1 and J is TRBJ1-1, with D possibly matching TRBD1 (6 bases). Germline loops: CDR1 SGHRS, CDR2 YFSETQ. The CDR3 spans 16 residues. V lost 3 bases and J lost 1, with 16 bases in between. CDR3 DNA: TGCGCCAGCAGCTCAGGATCTTTGACAGGGAACACTGAAGCTTTCTTT. Protein product: CASSSGSLTGNTEAFF.

This chain links TRBV18 with TRBJ1-3; D not certain. V lost 6 bases and J lost 4, with 7 bases in between. From germline, CDR1 is KGHSH and CDR2 LQKENI. The CDR3 sequence is 12 residues long. The CDR3 DNA reads TGTGCCAGCTCCCCGAGGGGAAACACCATATATTTT. Protein product: CASSPRGNTIYF.

This chain connects TRBV7-9 to TRBJ2-3; weak D call: TRBD2 (6 bases). The CDR3 sequence is 14 residues long. Trimming cost V 5 bases and J 3 bases, with 12 bases left between them. Germline V gene data show CDR1 as SEHNR and CDR2 as FQNEAQ (reference sequence). CDR3 coding DNA: TGTGCCAGCAGCGAGGGACTCGGAACAGATACGCAGTATTTT. Amino acids: CASSEGLGTDTQYF.

The chain recombines TRBV4-1 with TRBJ1-6; D perhaps matches TRBD1 (5 bases). Germline V gene data show CDR1 as MGHRA and CDR2 as YSYEKL. V shed 5 bases and J shed 5 bases, with 19 bases lying between them. This CDR3 is built from 17 residues. CDR3 DNA: TGCGCCAGCAGCATGGGTTTTTTGACAGTAAATAATTCACCCCTCCACTTT. As protein: CASSMGFLTVNNSPLHF.

J is TRBJ2-3 and V is TRBV11-2; D is perhaps TRBD1 (5 bases). The CDR3 covers 13 residues. V lost 4 bases and J 3 bases, leaving 8 bases between the germline ends. Germline V lookup: CDR1 SGHAT, CDR2 FQNNGV. The CDR3 reads CASSSRGTDTQYF. DNA for the CDR3: TGTGCCAGCAGCTCTAGGGGAACAGATACGCAGTATTTT.

This sequence joins TRBV5-1 and TRBJ1-1, with D perhaps matching TRBD1 (6 bases). The CDR3 contains 14 residues. Germline CDR1 and CDR2: SGHRS and YFSETQ. V was pared by 4 bases and J by 5 bases, with 15 bases between. CDR3 nucleotides: TGCGCCAGCAGCCCCCGGACCAGGGGTACTGAAGCTTTCTTT. It codes for CASSPRTRGTEAFF.

The gene calls are TRBV19 and TRBJ1-6; maybe TRBD1 (5 bases). The V end lost 5 bases, the J end lost 5 bases, and 10 bases lay between the germline ends. This CDR3 contains 14 residues. Germline CDR1 LNHDA, CDR2 SQIVND (reference sequence). CDR3 in DNA: TGTGCCAGTAGTCGAAGCAGGGATAATTCACCCCTCCACTTT. The encoded protein is CASSRSRDNSPLHF.

V usage is TRBV11-2 and J usage is TRBJ1-1; D possibly corresponds to TRBD1 (5 bases). The V end lost 5 bases, the J end lost 3 bases, and 10 bases lay between the germline ends. Per germline, CDR1 SGHAT and CDR2 FQNNGV. This CDR3 has 13 amino acids. The CDR3 sequence is CASSPGLHTEAFF. The CDR3 coding sequence is TGTGCCAGCAGCCCGGGACTGCACACTGAAGCTTTCTTT. Filled out from reference TRBV11-2 and TRBJ1-1, the complete variable domain reads EAGVAQSPRYKIIEKRQSVAFWCNPISGHATLYWYQQILGQGPKLLIQFQNNGVVDDSQLPKDRFSAERLKGVDSTLKIQPAKLEDSAVYLCASSPGLHTEAFFGQGTRLTVV.

This sequence joins TRBV7-3 and TRBJ2-7, with 8 bases that match TRBD2. The J segment lost 5 bases and the V segment lost 8 bases, leaving 17 bases of the junction unmatched. The CDR3 has 16 residues. Germline assignment: CDR1 SGHTA and CDR2 FQGTGA. The CDR3 sequence: CASCCRVVGGAHEQYF. CDR3 DNA sequence: TGTGCCAGCTGCTGTCGAGTGGTCGGGGGGGCCCACGAGCAGTACTTC.

CDR3 in DNA: TGTGCCAGTGGGGAGTCCGCCTTTTCGTCGAACACTGAAGCTTTCTTT. Protein product: CASGESAFSSNTEAFF. This chain joins TRBV19 and TRBJ1-1, with D unclear. The length of the CDR3 is 16 residues. CDR1 and CDR2 from the germline V gene are LNHDA and SQIVND (reference sequence). Trimming stripped 8 bases from V and 1 base from J, with 20 bases between.

This sequence joins TRBV6-6 and TRBJ1-1; tentative D call: TRBD1 (5 bases). This CDR3 contains 11 residues. CDR1 MNHNY and CDR2 SVGAGI come from the germline V gene (reference sequence). V gave up 10 bases and J gave up 5 bases, with 11 bases separating them. This CDR3 is CATRPGTEAFF. Written as DNA, the CDR3 is TGTGCCACCCGGCCAGGGACTGAAGCTTTCTTT.

As regards this clone: One junction end does not reproduce the germline sequence, and a read error may be involved. The chain carries TRBV11-2 and TRBJ2-6; D may be TRBD2 (6 bases). The CDR3 consists of 16 residues. The germline CDR1 and CDR2 sequences are SGHAT and FQNNGV. The DNA of the CDR3 is TGCGCCAGCAGCCAAGAGGAGGGTTCTGGGGCCAACGTCCTGACTTTC. This encodes CASSQEEGSGANVLTF. Full variable domain (missing parts from reference TRBV11-2 and TRBJ2-6): EAGVAQSPRYKIIEKRQSVAFWCNPISGHATLYWYQQILGQGPKLLIQFQNNGVVDDSQLPKDRFSAERLKGVDSTLKIQPAKLEDSAVYLCASSQEEGSGANVLTFGAGSRLTVL.

The chain combines TRBV9 with TRBJ2-1, with D perhaps matching TRBD2 (7 bases). The CDR3 is made up of 18 amino acids. Germline V gene sequence: CDR1 SGDLS, CDR2 YYNGEE. The V gene lost 4 bases and the J gene lost 1 base, with 21 bases spanning the gap. For the CDR3, the DNA is TGTGCCAGCAGCCCCAGAGGGGGGCTGGGGGGGTCCTACAATGAGCAGTTCTTC. Translating gives CASSPRGGLGGSYNEQFF.

This clone was found once. The chain combines TRBV5-8 with TRBJ2-7; D may be TRBD2 (7 bases). V lost 3 bases and J 6 bases, leaving 13 bases between the germline ends. Germline V CDR1 and CDR2: SGHTS, YDEGEE. The CDR3 covers 13 residues. The CDR3 region has the DNA TGTGCCAGCAGCTGGGGGGGGCTTTTCGAGCAGTACTTC. It codes for CASSWGGLFEQYF.

V is TRBV19 and J is TRBJ2-7; a possible D gene is TRBD2 (6 bases). CDR3 size: 15 residues. The V end was cut by 7 bases, the J end by 3 bases, with 19 bases between. Germline loops: CDR1 LNHDA, CDR2 SQIVND (reference sequence). This chain's CDR3 is CASKAGSASGYEQYF. The CDR3 DNA reads as TGTGCCAGTAAAGCCGGGAGTGCCTCTGGCTACGAGCAGTACTTC.

In nucleotides, the CDR3 is TGTGCCAGCTCACCGGACAGGGGAGGAGAGCAGTTCTTC. Residues: CASSPDRGGEQFF. The chain recombines TRBV18 with TRBJ2-1, with 9 bases aligning to TRBD1. Germline loops: CDR1 KGHSH, CDR2 LQKENI. The CDR3 contains 13 residues. V shed 3 bases, J shed 10 bases, and the junction held 4 bases outside the gene matches. The full variable domain, completed using reference TRBV18 and TRBJ2-1, is NAGVMQNPRHLVRRRGQEARLRCSPMKGHSHVYWYRQLPEEGLKFMVYLQKENIIDESGMPKERFSAEFPKEGPSILRIQQVVRGDSAAYFCASSPDRGGEQFFGPGTRLTVL.